One and the same sample provided the 19 T cell receptor beta chains below, sequenced in a study of control samples from healthy donors and cancer patients (dated by TCRdb to 2018 to 2021). Library prep was done by the immunoSEQ multiplex PCR assay. TCRdb provides this immuneACCESS table in a form limited to in-frame rearrangements. Some clones are lacking; in checked studies, under half of them reflect an unresolved V gene, and why the rest are absent is not known. The sample table shows about 130,000 clones, and about 92% are seen once. The ten largest account for roughly 1.9% of the sample. The sequenced sample consisted of blood. These receptors all stem from a woman between 50 and 59 years old in good health.

The chain employs TRBV28 and TRBJ1-1; weak D call: TRBD1 (5 bases). Between the trimmed V and J ends, which lost 7 bases and 3 bases, there was a span of 12 bases. Germline CDR1 MDHEN, CDR2 SYDVKM. The CDR3 length is 13 residues. The chain's CDR3 is CASNAGGDTEAFF. CDR3 nucleotide sequence: TGTGCCAGCAATGCCGGAGGGGACACTGAAGCTTTCTTT.

The chain recombines TRBV15 with TRBJ1-4, with D tentatively TRBD1 (5 bases). Trimming took 1 base from V and 8 from J, leaving 14 bases between them. The CDR3 totals 15 residues. Germline assignment: CDR1 LNHNV and CDR2 YYDKDF (reference sequence). CDR3: CATSRAPGGREKLFF. The CDR3 nucleotides are TGTGCCACCAGCAGAGCTCCCGGGGGAAGGGAAAAACTGTTTTTT.

This chain uses TRBV15 with TRBJ2-2; D remains unclear. The V and J ends lost 1 base and 2 bases respectively, with 8 bases between them. Germline V gene sequence: CDR1 LNHNV, CDR2 YYDKDF (reference sequence). The CDR3 spans 15 residues. The CDR3 DNA reads TGTGCCACCAGCAGAGGAACCTTAAACACCGGGGAGCTGTTTTTT. Protein sequence: CATSRGTLNTGELFF.

The rearrangement links TRBV29-1 to TRBJ2-7; weak D call: TRBD1 (6 bases). The CDR3 is 14 residues long. Per germline, CDR1 SQVTM and CDR2 ANQGSEA. Trimming stripped 3 bases from V and 0 bases from J, with 12 bases between. The CDR3 protein is CSVDVGASSYEQYF. The CDR3 DNA is TGCAGCGTTGACGTGGGGGCAAGCTCCTACGAGCAGTACTTC.

The V call is TRBV28, the J call TRBJ2-6; TRBD1 agrees at 7 bases. Germline CDR1 and CDR2: MDHEN and SYDVKM. The J segment lost 2 bases and the V segment lost 4 bases, leaving 5 bases of the junction unmatched. The CDR3 covers 16 residues. CDR3 residues: CASSYRGQTGANVLTF. DNA of the CDR3: TGTGCCAGCAGTTACAGGGGCCAGACTGGGGCCAACGTCCTGACTTTC.

In this sample, this clone turned up once. This rearrangement joins TRBV19 to TRBJ1-2; D ambiguous. This CDR3 contains 13 residues. Germline V CDR1 and CDR2: LNHDA, SQIVND (reference sequence). With 5 bases removed from V and 8 bases from J, the gap between germline ends came to 15 bases. The CDR3 is CASSQTPEGGYTF. CDR3 nucleotide sequence: TGTGCCAGTAGTCAGACTCCAGAAGGAGGCTACACCTTC. The variable domain in full, completed from reference TRBV19 and TRBJ1-2, reads DGGITQSPKYLFRKEGQNVTLSCEQNLNHDAMYWYRQDPGQGLRLIYYSQIVNDFQKGDIAEGYSVSREKKESFPLTVTSAQKNPTAFYLCASSQTPEGGYTFGSGTRLTVV.

The chain links TRBV15 to TRBJ1-6; a possible D gene is TRBD1 (5 bases). CDR1 and CDR2 (germline): LNHNV, YYDKDF (reference sequence). CDR3 size: 13 residues. V was pared by 8 bases and J by 8 bases, with 13 bases between. The CDR3 DNA is TGTGCCACCCTAGGGGATTTGGATTCACCCCTCCACTTT. Its protein is CATLGDLDSPLHF. Using reference TRBV15 and TRBJ1-6 for the parts outside the CDR3, the full variable domain is DAMVIQNPRYQVTQFGKPVTLSCSQTLNHNVMYWYQQKSSQAPKLLFHYYDKDFNNEADTPDNFQSRRPNTSFCFLDIRSPGLGDTAMYLCATLGDLDSPLHFGNGTRLTVT.

The V call is TRBV5-6, the J call TRBJ1-2; 9 positions match TRBD1. The CDR3 length is 14 residues. V lost 5 bases to trimming and J lost 1 base; unmatched junction nucleotides: 3. CDR1 and CDR2 from the germline V gene are SGHDT and YYEEEE. The CDR3 here is CASRGTGRNYGYTF. For the CDR3, the DNA is TGTGCCAGCAGGGGGACAGGGCGTAACTATGGCTACACCTTC.

This sequence joins TRBV5-5 and TRBJ1-3, with a tentative D call TRBD1 (5 bases). Deletions cut 2 bases from V and 4 bases from J, with 10 bases between. This CDR3 contains 14 residues. The V gene's germline CDR1 is SGHKS and CDR2 YYEKEE (reference sequence). The CDR3 sequence: CASSFQGSGNTIYF. The CDR3 DNA sequence: TGTGCCAGCAGCTTTCAGGGCTCCGGAAACACCATATATTTT.

This chain connects TRBV10-3 to TRBJ1-1; D ambiguous. This CDR3 spans 15 amino acids. CDR1 and CDR2 from the germline V gene are ENHRY and SYGVKD. V lost 3 bases and J lost 1, with 12 bases in between. The CDR3, as DNA: TGTGCCATCAGTGAAGATCATCGAAGGAACACTGAAGCTTTCTTT. Translated, it gives CAISEDHRRNTEAFF.

This clone was seen more than once but under ten times. This chain joins TRBV18 and TRBJ1-3; D is undetermined. The CDR3 length is 14 residues. Germline V gene sequence: CDR1 KGHSH, CDR2 LQKENI. Trimming pared 3 bases from V and 2 bases from J, leaving 8 bases between. The CDR3 spells CASSPDKTGNTIYF. The CDR3 region has the DNA TGTGCCAGCTCACCGGATAAGACTGGAAACACCATATATTTT. The variable domain in full, with the rest retrieved from reference TRBV18 and TRBJ1-3, is NAGVMQNPRHLVRRRGQEARLRCSPMKGHSHVYWYRQLPEEGLKFMVYLQKENIIDESGMPKERFSAEFPKEGPSILRIQQVVRGDSAAYFCASSPDKTGNTIYFGEGSWLTVV.

The chain uses TRBV25-1 and TRBJ1-5; TRBD1 matches at 10 bases. V shed 6 bases and J 6 bases; nucleotides not matched to a gene: 8. The CDR3 is 15 residues long. Germline loops: CDR1 MGHDK, CDR2 SYGVNS. CDR3 nucleotide sequence: TGTGCCAGCAGCGGGACAGGGGTACTGGGTCAGCCCCAGCATTTT. Protein: CASSGTGVLGQPQHF.

The chain joins TRBV5-1 to TRBJ1-5; 7 bases are shared with TRBD1. V trimming: 4 bases; J trimming: 7 bases; junction bases outside the gene matches: 8. The CDR3 length is 14 residues. In germline, CDR1 is SGHRS, CDR2 YFSETQ. As DNA, the CDR3 is TGCGCCAGCAGCCCAGGGGGTCAGGGACAGCCCCAGCATTTT. This translates into CASSPGGQGQPQHF.

This chain links TRBV27 with TRBJ2-1; D is unresolved. With 2 bases removed from V and 9 bases from J, the gap between germline ends came to 14 bases. The germline CDR1 and CDR2 sequences are MNHEY and SMNVEV (reference sequence). The CDR3 runs to 14 residues. CDR3 sequence: CASSLRSGDSEQFF. Written as DNA, the CDR3 is TGTGCCAGCAGTTTAAGGTCTGGAGACTCTGAGCAGTTCTTC.

The gene calls are TRBV19 and TRBJ1-2, with 11 bases fitting TRBD1. This CDR3 contains 15 residues. Germline CDR1 LNHDA, CDR2 SQIVND (reference sequence). Trimming at V came to 6 bases and at J to 7 bases, leaving 10 bases not matched to a gene. CDR3 in amino acids: CASRTEGQGVGGYTF. DNA of the CDR3: TGTGCCAGTAGAACCGAGGGACAGGGGGTCGGTGGCTACACCTTC. Supplemented by reference TRBV19 and TRBJ1-2, the full variable domain reads DGGITQSPKYLFRKEGQNVTLSCEQNLNHDAMYWYRQDPGQGLRLIYYSQIVNDFQKGDIAEGYSVSREKKESFPLTVTSAQKNPTAFYLCASRTEGQGVGGYTFGSGTRLTVV.

The J gene is TRBJ1-3, the V gene TRBV5-1; TRBD1 is a possible D gene (6 bases). This CDR3 spans 16 amino acids. The V end was cut by 3 bases, the J end by 1 base, with 14 bases between. Germline V lookup: CDR1 SGHRS, CDR2 YFSETQ. The chain's CDR3 is CASSSGASGSGNTIYF. CDR3 DNA sequence: TGCGCCAGCAGCTCAGGGGCCTCGGGGTCTGGAAACACCATATATTTT.

This clone was seen a few times. CDR3 loop: CASNPPEGNEQYF. The CDR3 nucleotides are TGTGCCAGCAATCCCCCGGAGGGTAACGAGCAGTACTTC. The chain uses TRBV28 and TRBJ2-7; weak D call: TRBD2 (6 bases). Germline lookup yields CDR1 MDHEN and CDR2 SYDVKM. This CDR3 spans 13 amino acids. Deletions cut 7 bases from V and 5 bases from J, with 15 bases between.

The chain carries TRBV6-5 and TRBJ1-4, with D perhaps matching TRBD1 (5 bases). Trimming removed 5 bases from V and 8 bases from J, with 9 bases in between. CDR1 MNHEY and CDR2 SVGAGI come from the germline V gene. There are 12 residues in the CDR3. The CDR3 is CASSTGGEKLFF. The CDR3 DNA reads as TGTGCCAGCAGTACGGGGGGGGAAAAACTGTTTTTT.

The chain employs TRBV6-5 and TRBJ2-2, with D uncertain. The ends were cut back, 4 bases at V and 1 base at J, with 1 base in the middle. The CDR3 runs to 12 residues. CDR1 is MNHEY, CDR2 SVGAGI, per germline. The CDR3 DNA is TGTGCCAGCAGTTTGAACACCGGGGAGCTGTTTTTT. Encoded protein: CASSLNTGELFF.